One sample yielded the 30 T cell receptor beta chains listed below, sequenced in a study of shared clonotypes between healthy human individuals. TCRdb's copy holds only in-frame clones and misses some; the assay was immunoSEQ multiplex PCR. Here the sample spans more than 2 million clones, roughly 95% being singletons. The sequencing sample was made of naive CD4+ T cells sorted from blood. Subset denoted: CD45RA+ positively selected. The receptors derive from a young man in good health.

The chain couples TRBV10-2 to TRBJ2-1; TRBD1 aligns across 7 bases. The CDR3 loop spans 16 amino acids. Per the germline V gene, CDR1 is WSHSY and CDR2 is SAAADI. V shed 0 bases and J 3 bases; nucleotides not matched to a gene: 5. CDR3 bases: TGCGCCAGCAGTGAGTCGACGGCAGGGGGCTACAATGAGCAGTTCTTC. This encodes CASSESTAGGYNEQFF.

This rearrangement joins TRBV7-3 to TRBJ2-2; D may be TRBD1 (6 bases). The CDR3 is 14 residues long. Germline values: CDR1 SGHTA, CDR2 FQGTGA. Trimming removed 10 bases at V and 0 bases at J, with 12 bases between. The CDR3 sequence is CATAGQSNTGELFF. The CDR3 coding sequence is TGTGCCACCGCCGGACAGTCGAACACCGGGGAGCTGTTTTTT.

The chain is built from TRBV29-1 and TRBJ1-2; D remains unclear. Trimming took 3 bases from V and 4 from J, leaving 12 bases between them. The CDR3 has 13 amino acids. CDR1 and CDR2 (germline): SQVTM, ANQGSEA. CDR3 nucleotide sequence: TGCAGCGTTGAGTCACAGCCGGGCTATGGCTACACCTTC. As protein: CSVESQPGYGYTF.

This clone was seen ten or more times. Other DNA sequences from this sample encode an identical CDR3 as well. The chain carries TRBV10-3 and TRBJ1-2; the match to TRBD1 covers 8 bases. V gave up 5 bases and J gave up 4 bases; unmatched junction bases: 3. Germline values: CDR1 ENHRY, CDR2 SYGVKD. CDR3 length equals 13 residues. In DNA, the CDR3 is TGTGCCATCAGTCCAGGGACAGGCTATGGCTACACCTTC. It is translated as CAISPGTGYGYTF.

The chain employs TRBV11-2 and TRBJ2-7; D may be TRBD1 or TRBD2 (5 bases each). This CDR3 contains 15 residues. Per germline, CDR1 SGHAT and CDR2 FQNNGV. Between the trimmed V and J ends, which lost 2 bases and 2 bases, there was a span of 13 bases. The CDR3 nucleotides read TGTGCCAGCAGCTTACTTCGGGGCGCCGCCTACGAGCAGTACTTC. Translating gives CASSLLRGAAYEQYF.

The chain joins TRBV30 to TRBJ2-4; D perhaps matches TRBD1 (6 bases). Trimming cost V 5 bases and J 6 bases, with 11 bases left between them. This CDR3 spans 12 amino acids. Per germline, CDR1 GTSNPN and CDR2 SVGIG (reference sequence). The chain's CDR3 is CAWAGVANIQYF. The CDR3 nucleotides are TGTGCCTGGGCAGGGGTAGCAAACATTCAGTACTTC. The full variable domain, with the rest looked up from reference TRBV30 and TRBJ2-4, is SQTIHQWPATLVQPVGSPLSLECTVEGTSNPNLYWYRQAAGRGLQLLFYSVGIGQISSEVPQNLSASRPQDRQFILSSKKLLLSDSGFYLCAWAGVANIQYFGAGTRLSVL.

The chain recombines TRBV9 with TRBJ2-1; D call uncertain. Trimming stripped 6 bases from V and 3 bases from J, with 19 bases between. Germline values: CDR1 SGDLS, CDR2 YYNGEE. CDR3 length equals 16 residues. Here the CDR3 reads CASKTPRQRGYNEQFF. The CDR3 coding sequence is TGTGCCAGCAAAACGCCCCGGCAGCGTGGCTACAATGAGCAGTTCTTC.

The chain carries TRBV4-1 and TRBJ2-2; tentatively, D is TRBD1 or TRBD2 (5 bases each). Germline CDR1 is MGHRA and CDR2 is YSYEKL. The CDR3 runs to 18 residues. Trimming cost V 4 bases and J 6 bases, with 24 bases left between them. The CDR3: CASSPHRDGARGPGELFF. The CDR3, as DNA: TGCGCCAGCAGCCCACACCGGGATGGGGCCCGGGGACCCGGGGAGCTGTTTTTT.

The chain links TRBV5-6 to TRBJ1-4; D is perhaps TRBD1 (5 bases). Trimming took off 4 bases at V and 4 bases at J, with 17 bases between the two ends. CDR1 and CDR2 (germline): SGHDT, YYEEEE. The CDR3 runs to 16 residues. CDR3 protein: CASSPTGPGYNEKLFF. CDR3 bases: TGTGCCAGCAGCCCGACGGGGCCGGGGTATAATGAAAAACTGTTTTTT.

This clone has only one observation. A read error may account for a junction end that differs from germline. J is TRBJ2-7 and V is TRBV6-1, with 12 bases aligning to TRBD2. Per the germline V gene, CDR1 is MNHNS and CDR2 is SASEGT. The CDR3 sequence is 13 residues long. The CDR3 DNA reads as TGTGCCAGCAGTGAAACTAGCGGGGGGACCCTTTTATTC. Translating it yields CASSETSGGTLLF.

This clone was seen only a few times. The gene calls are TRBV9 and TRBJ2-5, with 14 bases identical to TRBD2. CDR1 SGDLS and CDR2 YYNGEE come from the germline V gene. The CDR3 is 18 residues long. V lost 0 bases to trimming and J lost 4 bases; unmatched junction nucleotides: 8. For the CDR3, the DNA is TGTGCCAGCAGCGTAGGTTCCGGAGGGACTAGCGGGGGAGAGACCCAGTACTTC. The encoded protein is CASSVGSGGTSGGETQYF.

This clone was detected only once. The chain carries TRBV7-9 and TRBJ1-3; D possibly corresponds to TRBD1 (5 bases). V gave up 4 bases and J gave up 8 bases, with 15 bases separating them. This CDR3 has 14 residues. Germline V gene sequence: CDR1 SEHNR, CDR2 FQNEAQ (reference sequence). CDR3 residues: CASSSSGARDTIYF. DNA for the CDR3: TGTGCCAGCAGCTCGTCCGGGGCGCGGGACACCATATATTTT.

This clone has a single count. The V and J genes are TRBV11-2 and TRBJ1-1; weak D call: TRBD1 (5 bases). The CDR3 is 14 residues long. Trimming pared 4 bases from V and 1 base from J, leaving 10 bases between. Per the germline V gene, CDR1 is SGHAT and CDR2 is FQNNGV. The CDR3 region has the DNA TGTGCCAGCAGCTGGGCGGGGCCGAACACTGAAGCTTTCTTT. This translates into CASSWAGPNTEAFF.

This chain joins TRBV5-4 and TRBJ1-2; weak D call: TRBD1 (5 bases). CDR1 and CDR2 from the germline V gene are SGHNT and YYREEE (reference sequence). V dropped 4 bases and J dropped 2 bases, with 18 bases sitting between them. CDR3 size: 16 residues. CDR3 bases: TGTGCCAGCAGCGGGGGAACAAAACGCTCAAACTATGGCTACACCTTC. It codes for CASSGGTKRSNYGYTF.

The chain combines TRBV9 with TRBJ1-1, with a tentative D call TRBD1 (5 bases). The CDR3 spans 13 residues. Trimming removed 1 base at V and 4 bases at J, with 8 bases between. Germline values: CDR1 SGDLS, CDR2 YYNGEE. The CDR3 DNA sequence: TGTGCCAGCAGCGTATTGCAGGGCACTGAAGCTTTCTTT. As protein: CASSVLQGTEAFF.

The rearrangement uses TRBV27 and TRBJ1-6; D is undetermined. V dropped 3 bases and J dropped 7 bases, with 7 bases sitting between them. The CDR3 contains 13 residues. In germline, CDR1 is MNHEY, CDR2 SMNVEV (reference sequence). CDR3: CASSFEGNSPLHF. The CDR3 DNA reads TGTGCCAGCAGTTTTGAGGGAAATTCACCCCTCCACTTT.

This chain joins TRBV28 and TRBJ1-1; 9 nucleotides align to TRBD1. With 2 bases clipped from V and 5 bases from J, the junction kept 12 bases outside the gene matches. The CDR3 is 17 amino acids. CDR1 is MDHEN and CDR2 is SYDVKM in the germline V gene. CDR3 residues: CASSLISTGGGKTEAFF. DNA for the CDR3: TGTGCCAGCAGTTTAATAAGTACAGGGGGCGGGAAGACTGAAGCTTTCTTT.

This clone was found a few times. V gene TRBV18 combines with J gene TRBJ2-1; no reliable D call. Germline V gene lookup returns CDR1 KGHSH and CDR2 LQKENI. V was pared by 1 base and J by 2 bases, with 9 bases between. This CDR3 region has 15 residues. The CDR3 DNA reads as TGTGCCAGCTCACCACAAGTTGTGACCTACAATGAGCAGTTCTTC. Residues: CASSPQVVTYNEQFF.

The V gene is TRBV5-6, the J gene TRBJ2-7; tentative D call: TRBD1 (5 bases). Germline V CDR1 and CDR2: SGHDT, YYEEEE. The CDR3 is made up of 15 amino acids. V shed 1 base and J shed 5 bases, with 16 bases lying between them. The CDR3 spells CASSLREWGLHEQYF. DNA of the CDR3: TGTGCCAGCAGCTTGAGGGAATGGGGCCTACACGAGCAGTACTTC.

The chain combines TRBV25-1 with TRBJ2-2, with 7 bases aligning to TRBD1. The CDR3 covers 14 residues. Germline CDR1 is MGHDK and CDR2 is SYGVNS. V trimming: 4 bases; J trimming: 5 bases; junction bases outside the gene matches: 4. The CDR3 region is CASSATGKTGELFF. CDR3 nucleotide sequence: TGTGCCAGCAGTGCGACAGGGAAGACCGGGGAGCTGTTTTTT.

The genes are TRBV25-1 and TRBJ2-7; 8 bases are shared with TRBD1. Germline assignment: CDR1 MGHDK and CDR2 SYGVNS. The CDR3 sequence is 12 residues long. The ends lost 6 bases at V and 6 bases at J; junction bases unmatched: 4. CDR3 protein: CASSATGGEQYF. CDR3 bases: TGTGCCAGCAGCGCCACAGGGGGCGAGCAGTACTTC.

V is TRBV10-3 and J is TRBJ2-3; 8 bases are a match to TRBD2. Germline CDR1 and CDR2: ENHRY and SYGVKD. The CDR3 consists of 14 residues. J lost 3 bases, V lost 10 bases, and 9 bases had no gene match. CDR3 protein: CATREREITDTQYF. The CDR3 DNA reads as TGTGCCACTCGCGAGCGGGAGATAACAGATACGCAGTATTTT.

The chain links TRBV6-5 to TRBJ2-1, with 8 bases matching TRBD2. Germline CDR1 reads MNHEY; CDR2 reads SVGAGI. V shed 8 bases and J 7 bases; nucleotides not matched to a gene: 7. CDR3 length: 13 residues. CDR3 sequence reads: CASFSGGRNEQFF. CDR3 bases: TGTGCCAGCTTCTCGGGGGGGCGTAATGAGCAGTTCTTC.

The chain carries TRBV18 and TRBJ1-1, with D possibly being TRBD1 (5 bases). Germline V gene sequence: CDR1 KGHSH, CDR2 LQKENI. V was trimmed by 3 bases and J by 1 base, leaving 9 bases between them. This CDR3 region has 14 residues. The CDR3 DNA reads TGTGCCAGCTCACCGAATGGGGGGAACACTGAAGCTTTCTTT. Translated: CASSPNGGNTEAFF.

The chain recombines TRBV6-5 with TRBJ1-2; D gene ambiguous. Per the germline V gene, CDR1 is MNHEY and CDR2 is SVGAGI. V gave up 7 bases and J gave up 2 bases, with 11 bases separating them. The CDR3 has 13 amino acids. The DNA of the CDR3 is TGTGCCAGCACCAAAACAGCGAACTATGGCTACACCTTC. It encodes CASTKTANYGYTF.

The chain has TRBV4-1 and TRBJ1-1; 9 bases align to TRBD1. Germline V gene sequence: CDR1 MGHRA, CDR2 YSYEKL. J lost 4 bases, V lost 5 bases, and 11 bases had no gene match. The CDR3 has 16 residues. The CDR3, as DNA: TGCGCCAGCAGCAGGGTCCGGGACAGGGTTGGCACTGAAGCTTTCTTT. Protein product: CASSRVRDRVGTEAFF.

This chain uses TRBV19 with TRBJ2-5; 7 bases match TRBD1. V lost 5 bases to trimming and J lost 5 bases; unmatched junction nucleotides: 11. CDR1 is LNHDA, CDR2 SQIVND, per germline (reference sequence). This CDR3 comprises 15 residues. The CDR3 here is CASSVRQGMHETQYF. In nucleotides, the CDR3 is TGTGCCAGTAGTGTCAGACAGGGTATGCATGAGACCCAGTACTTC.

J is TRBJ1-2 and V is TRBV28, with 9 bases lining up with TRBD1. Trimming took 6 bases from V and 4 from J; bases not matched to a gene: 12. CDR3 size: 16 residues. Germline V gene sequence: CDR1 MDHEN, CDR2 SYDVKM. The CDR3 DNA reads TGTGCCAGCAGAGATGGACAGGGGACTATGAGCTATGGCTACACCTTC. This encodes CASRDGQGTMSYGYTF.

The CDR3 spells CASSDPSRGLGTEAFF. Here the CDR3 DNA reads TGTGCCAGCAGTGACCCAAGCCGGGGGTTGGGCACTGAAGCTTTCTTT. The chain couples TRBV6-4 to TRBJ1-1; tentatively, D is TRBD1 (5 bases). Trimming pared 2 bases from V and 4 bases from J, leaving 17 bases between. Germline-derived CDR1 and CDR2 are MRHNA and SNTAGT. CDR3 size: 16 residues.

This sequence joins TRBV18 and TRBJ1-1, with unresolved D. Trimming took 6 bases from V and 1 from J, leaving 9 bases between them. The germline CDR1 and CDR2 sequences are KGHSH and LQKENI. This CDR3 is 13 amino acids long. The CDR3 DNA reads TGTGCCAGCTCGTACACACGGAACACTGAAGCTTTCTTT. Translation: CASSYTRNTEAFF.